The entry that follows covers one T cell receptor beta chain sequence. The target antigen is unknown. This CDR3 spans 13 amino acids. Trimming cost V 1 base and J 3 bases, with 7 bases left between them. Germline V CDR1 and CDR2: SEHNR, FQNEAQ (reference sequence). This sample is drawn from a study of cytomegalovirus exposure and HLA in healthy donors. Study results and caveats: TCR clusters originating in the first cohort tended to co-occur in the 110 or so validation repertoires, according to a later analysis.

Clones were read by immunoSEQ multiplex PCR, and TCRdb kept only the in-frame ones, dropping some. Here the sample spans about 110,000 clones, approximately 86% being singletons. The sequencing input was PBMCs. The receptor was isolated from a woman younger than 30 in good health and CMV-seronegative. The chain recombines TRBV7-9 with TRBJ2-7; D is undetermined. CDR3 in amino acids: CASSLEQNYEQYF. CDR3 sequence (DNA): TGTGCCAGCAGCTTAGAACAGAACTACGAGCAGTACTTC.